This T cell receptor beta chain comes out of a study of shared clonotypes between healthy human individuals. Study information: Plates per donor: three CD4 naive, three CD4 memory, two CD8 naive, one CD8 memory. The study's findings and limits: In this cohort, only blood was sampled, and tissue repertoires likely differ.

The study drew its donors from healthy HIV-negative adults without recent acute infections or vaccinations. Deletions cut 5 bases from V and 2 bases from J, with 13 bases between. CDR3 length equals 15 residues. Germline V gene sequence: CDR1 LNHDA, CDR2 SQIVND (reference sequence). Using immunoSEQ multiplex PCR, the repertoire was profiled, and TCRdb retains in-frame clones only, with some absent. The sample carries about 980,000 clones, around three quarters recorded once. On this clone: Its cognate antigen is unknown.

This sequence originates from a man between 18 and 29 years old in good health. V and J are TRBV19 and TRBJ1-5; D is possibly TRBD1 (5 bases). Sequenced sample: memory CD4+ T cells sorted from blood. Specified subset: CD45RA-negative fraction. CDR3 region: CASSPQSGGNQPQHF. DNA of the CDR3: TGTGCCAGTAGTCCCCAGTCGGGGGGCAATCAGCCCCAGCATTTT.